A selection of T cell receptor beta chains follows, all from one sample in a study of post-analysis software for immune sequencing data. TCRdb called the PCR reads again in MiXCR, with one record for every CDR3 protein. Here the sample spans roughly 730,000 distinct CDR3 sequences, 25% to 30% being singletons. The material sequenced was blood. These TCRs come from a girl aged 5 to 17 with multiple sclerosis. Each CDR3 is given with its conserved first and last residue. The order of the fields is D gene, clone size, V gene, J gene, CDR3 protein, CDR3 DNA. The D gene is left open where the match is weak. Clone size, where shown, is once, few, many, or a class for clones that have expanded.

.,.,TRBV7-2,TRBJ2-3,CASSGPGTDMQYF,TGTGCCAGCAGTGGTCCCGGAACAGATATGCAGTATTTT
TRBD2,few,TRBV20-1,TRBJ2-3,CSARGLAGGTSTDTQYF,TGCAGTGCTAGAGGACTAGCGGGGGGAACTAGCACAGATACGCAGTATTTT
.,few,TRBV29-1,TRBJ2-1,CSAKGHITYNEQFF,TGCAGCGCCAAGGGCCATATAACCTACAATGAGCAGTTCTTC
TRBD2,few,TRBV20-1,TRBJ2-1,CRGELAGQYNEQFF,TGCAGGGGAGAACTAGCGGGGCAATACAATGAGCAGTTCTTC
TRBD1,.,TRBV7-2,TRBJ2-1,CASSLAGQGGEQFF,TGTGCCAGCAGCTTAGCGGGACAGGGAGGTGAGCAGTTCTTC
.,.,TRBV3-1,TRBJ2-2,CASRRITGYTGELFF,TGTGCCAGCAGACGTATTACAGGTTACACCGGGGAGCTGTTTTTT
.,.,TRBV27,TRBJ1-1,CASTPTEGAEAFF,TGTGCCAGCACGCCTACGGAGGGCGCTGAAGCTTTCTTT
TRBD2,.,TRBV27,TRBJ2-7,CASSLQGGVEQYF,TGTGCCAGCAGTTTACAGGGAGGGGTCGAGCAGTACTTC
TRBD2,.,TRBV6-4,TRBJ2-1,CASSAKPHGLAGGGYNKQFF,TGTGCCAGCAGTGCAAAACCTCATGGACTAGCGGGAGGGGGATACAATAAGCAGTTCTTC
.,few,TRBV28,TRBJ2-5,CASSLGALSETQYF,TGTGCCAGCAGTCTGGGGGCGCTTTCGGAGACCCAGTACTTC
TRBD2,few,TRBV20-1,TRBJ2-1,CSARDVQRGYNEQFF,TGCAGTGCTAGAGATGTACAGCGGGGTTACAATGAGCAGTTCTTC
.,few,TRBV10-2,TRBJ1-1,CASRTGAFF,TGCGCCAGCAGGACCGGAGCTTTCTTT
.,.,TRBV2,TRBJ2-3,CASTPGEFSTDTQYF,TGTGCCAGCACTCCAGGCGAATTTAGCACAGATACGCAGTATTTT
.,few,TRBV7-9,TRBJ2-3,CASSLAASSYTDTQYF,TGTGCCAGCAGCTTAGCGGCTAGCAGTTACACAGATACGCAGTATTTT
.,few,TRBV20-1,TRBJ2-7,CSASDSGHEQYF,TGCAGTGCTAGCGACAGTGGCCACGAGCAGTACTTC
.,few,TRBV7-2,TRBJ2-3,CASSQIGGVDTQYF,TGTGCCAGCAGCCAGATTGGAGGGGTGGATACGCAGTATTTT
TRBD2,few,TRBV7-2,TRBJ2-1,CASSLAYGGGEQFF,TGTGCCAGCAGCTTAGCTTACGGGGGAGGGGAGCAGTTCTTC
TRBD2,.,TRBV5-1,TRBJ2-1,CASTLAGNNEQCF,TGCGCCAGCACTCTAGCGGGGAACAATGAGCAGTGCTTC
.,.,TRBV20-1,TRBJ2-3,CSAEEHTDTQYF,TGCAGTGCAGAGGAACACACAGATACGCAGTATTTT
TRBD1,once,TRBV3-1,TRBJ1-4,CASSPRQGDEKRFF,TGTGCCAGCAGCCCCCGACAGGGCGATGAAAAACGGTTTTTT
.,few,TRBV29-1,TRBJ2-1,CSVPPGSLFYNEQFF,TGCAGCGTCCCCCCGGGAAGCCTCTTCTACAATGAGCAGTTCTTC
.,few,TRBV5-1,TRBJ2-1,CASSLGGNRRNEQFF,TGCGCCAGCAGCTTGGGGGGGAATCGCCGGAATGAGCAGTTCTTC
TRBD2,.,TRBV5-1,TRBJ2-3,CASASGRTDTQYF,TGCGCCAGCGCTAGCGGTAGAACAGATACGCAGTATTTT
TRBD1,.,TRBV2,TRBJ2-3,CASSDRTGADTQYF,TGTGCCAGCAGTGACCGGACAGGGGCAGATACGCAGTATTTT
.,many,TRBV4-3,TRBJ2-3,CASSQGGGRASGTDTQYF,TGCGCCAGCAGCCAAGGAGGGGGAAGAGCCTCGGGCACAGATACGCAGTATTTT
.,few,TRBV20-1,TRBJ2-1,CSARVPQGENNEQFF,TGCAGTGCTAGAGTGCCGCAGGGAGAGAACAATGAGCAGTTCTTC
TRBD1,.,TRBV28,TRBJ2-7,CASRPSGTGGFYEQYF,TGTGCCAGCAGACCCTCGGGGACAGGGGGTTTCTACGAGCAGTACTTC
TRBD1,.,TRBV9,TRBJ1-5,CASSVEDRRRPYSNQPQHF,TGTGCCAGCAGCGTAGAGGACAGGCGGCGACCGTATAGCAATCAGCCCCAGCATTTT
.,.,TRBV25-1,TRBJ2-6,CASSARLVLGANVLTF,TGTGCCAGCAGCGCTAGATTGGTTCTGGGGGCCAACGTCCTGACTTTC
TRBD2,.,TRBV5-1,TRBJ2-7,CASSFPGRNHEQYF,TGCGCCAGCAGCTTCCCCGGGAGGAACCACGAGCAGTACTTC
.,.,TRBV20-1,TRBJ1-6,CSAAQVNSPLHF,TGCAGTGCTGCCCAAGTCAATTCACCCCTCCACTTT
.,few,TRBV20-1,TRBJ2-7,CSAIQARVSYEQYF,TGCAGTGCTATCCAAGCGAGAGTCTCCTACGAGCAGTACTTC
TRBD2,few,TRBV28,TRBJ2-1,CGNPRSGRLNNEQFF,TGTGGCAACCCGAGGAGCGGGAGGCTGAACAATGAGCAGTTCTTC
.,many,TRBV12-3/TRBV12-4,TRBJ2-3,CASSFGSGTDTQYF,TGTGCCAGCAGTTTTGGGTCGGGGACAGATACGCAGTATTTT